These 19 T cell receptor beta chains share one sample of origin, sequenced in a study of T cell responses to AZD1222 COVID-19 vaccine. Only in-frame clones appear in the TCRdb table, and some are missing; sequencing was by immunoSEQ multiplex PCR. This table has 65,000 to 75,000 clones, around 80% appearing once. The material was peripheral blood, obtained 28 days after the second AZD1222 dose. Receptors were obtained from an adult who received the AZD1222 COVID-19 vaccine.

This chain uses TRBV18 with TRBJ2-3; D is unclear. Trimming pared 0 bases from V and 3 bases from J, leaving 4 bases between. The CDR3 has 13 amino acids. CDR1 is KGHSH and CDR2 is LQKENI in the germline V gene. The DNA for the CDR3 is TGTGCCAGCTCACCACCGCATACAGATACGCAGTATTTT. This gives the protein CASSPPHTDTQYF. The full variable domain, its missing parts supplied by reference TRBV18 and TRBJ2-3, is NAGVMQNPRHLVRRRGQEARLRCSPMKGHSHVYWYRQLPEEGLKFMVYLQKENIIDESGMPKERFSAEFPKEGPSILRIQQVVRGDSAAYFCASSPPHTDTQYFGPGTRLTVL.

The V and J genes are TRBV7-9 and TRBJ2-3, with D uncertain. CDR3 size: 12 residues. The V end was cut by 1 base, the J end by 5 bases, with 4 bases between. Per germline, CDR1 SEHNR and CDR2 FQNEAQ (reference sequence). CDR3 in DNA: TGTGCCAGCAGCTTAGGAGAAGATACGCAGTATTTT. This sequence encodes CASSLGEDTQYF.

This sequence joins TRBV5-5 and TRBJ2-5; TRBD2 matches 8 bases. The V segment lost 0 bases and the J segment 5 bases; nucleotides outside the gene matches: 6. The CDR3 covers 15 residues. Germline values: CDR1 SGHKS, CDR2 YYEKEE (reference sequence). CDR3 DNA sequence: TGTGCCAGCAGCTTGGCCAGGACTAGCTACGAGACCCAGTACTTC. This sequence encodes CASSLARTSYETQYF.

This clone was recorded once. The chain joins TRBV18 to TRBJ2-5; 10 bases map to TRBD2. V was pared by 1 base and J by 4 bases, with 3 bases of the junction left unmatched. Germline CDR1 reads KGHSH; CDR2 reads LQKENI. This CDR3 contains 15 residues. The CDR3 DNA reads TGTGCCAGCTCACCACGTAAGCGGGAGGGAGAGACCCAGTACTTC. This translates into CASSPRKREGETQYF.

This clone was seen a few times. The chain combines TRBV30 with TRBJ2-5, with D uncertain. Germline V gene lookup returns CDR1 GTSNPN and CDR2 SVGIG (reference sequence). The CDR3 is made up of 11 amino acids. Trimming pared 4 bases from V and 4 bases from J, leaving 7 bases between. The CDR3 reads CAWTRAETQYF. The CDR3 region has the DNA TGTGCCTGGACTAGGGCAGAGACCCAGTACTTC.

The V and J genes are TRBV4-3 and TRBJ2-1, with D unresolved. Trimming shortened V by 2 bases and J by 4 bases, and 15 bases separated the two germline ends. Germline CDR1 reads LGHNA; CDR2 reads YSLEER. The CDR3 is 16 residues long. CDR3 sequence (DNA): TGCGCCAGCAGCCAAATCCGGGCGGTAGAGTACAATGAGCAGTTCTTC. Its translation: CASSQIRAVEYNEQFF.

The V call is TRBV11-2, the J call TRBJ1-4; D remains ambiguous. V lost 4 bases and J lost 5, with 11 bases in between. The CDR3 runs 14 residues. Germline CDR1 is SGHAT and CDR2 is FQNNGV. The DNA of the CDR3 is TGTGCCAGCAGCTCCGGGATTGCGAATGAAAAACTGTTTTTT. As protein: CASSSGIANEKLFF.

The CDR3 sequence is CASSSGTGTTDTQYF. CDR3 nucleotide sequence: TGTGCCAGCAGCTCCGGGACAGGGACCACAGATACGCAGTATTTT. The V gene is TRBV5-6, the J gene TRBJ2-3, with 9 bases aligning to TRBD1. Germline CDR1 is SGHDT and CDR2 is YYEEEE. This CDR3 has 15 residues. J was trimmed by 2 bases and V by 3 bases; bases with no gene match: 4.

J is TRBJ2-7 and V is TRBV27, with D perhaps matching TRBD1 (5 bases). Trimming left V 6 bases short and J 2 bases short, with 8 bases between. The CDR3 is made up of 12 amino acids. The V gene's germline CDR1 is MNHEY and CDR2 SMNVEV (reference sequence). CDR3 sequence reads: CASSSTAYEQYF. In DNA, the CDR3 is TGTGCCAGCAGCTCGACAGCCTACGAGCAGTACTTC.

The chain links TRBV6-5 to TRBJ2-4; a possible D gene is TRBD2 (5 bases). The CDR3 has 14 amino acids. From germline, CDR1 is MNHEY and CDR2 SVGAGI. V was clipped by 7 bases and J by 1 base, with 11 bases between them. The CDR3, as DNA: TGTGCCAGCAACAGTGCGGGTGCCAAAAACATTCAGTACTTC. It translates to CASNSAGAKNIQYF.

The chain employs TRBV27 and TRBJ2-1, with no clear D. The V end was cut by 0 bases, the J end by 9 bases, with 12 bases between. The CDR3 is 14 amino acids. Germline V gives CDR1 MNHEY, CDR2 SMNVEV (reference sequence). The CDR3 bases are TGTGCCAGCAGTTTATCGAAGGCCGCAAGTGAGCAGTTCTTC. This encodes CASSLSKAASEQFF.

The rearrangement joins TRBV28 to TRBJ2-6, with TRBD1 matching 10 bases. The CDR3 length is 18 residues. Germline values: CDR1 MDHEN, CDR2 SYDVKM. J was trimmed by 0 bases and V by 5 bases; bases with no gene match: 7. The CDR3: CASSPRQGAVSGANVLTF. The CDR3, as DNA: TGTGCCAGCAGTCCCAGACAGGGGGCCGTCTCTGGGGCCAACGTCCTGACTTTC.

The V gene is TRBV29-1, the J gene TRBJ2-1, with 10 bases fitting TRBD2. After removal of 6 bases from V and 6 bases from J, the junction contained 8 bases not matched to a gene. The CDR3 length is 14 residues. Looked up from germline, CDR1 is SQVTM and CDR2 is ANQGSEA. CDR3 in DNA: TGCAGCGTGGCTGGGACTAGCGATTCCAATGAGCAGTTCTTC. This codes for CSVAGTSDSNEQFF.

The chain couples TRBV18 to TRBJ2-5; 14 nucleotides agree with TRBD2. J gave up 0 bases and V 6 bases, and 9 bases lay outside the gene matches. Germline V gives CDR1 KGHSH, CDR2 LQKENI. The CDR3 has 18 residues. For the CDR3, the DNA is TGTGCCAGCTCGCCTCGAGGGACTAGCGGGGGTCACCAAGAGACCCAGTACTTC. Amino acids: CASSPRGTSGGHQETQYF.

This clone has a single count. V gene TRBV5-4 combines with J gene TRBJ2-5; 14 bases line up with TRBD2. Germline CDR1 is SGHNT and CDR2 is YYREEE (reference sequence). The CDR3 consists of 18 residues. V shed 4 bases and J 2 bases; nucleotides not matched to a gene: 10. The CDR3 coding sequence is TGTGCCAGCAGCAGTTGGGGGACTAGCGGGGGACTACAAGAGACCCAGTACTTC. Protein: CASSSWGTSGGLQETQYF.

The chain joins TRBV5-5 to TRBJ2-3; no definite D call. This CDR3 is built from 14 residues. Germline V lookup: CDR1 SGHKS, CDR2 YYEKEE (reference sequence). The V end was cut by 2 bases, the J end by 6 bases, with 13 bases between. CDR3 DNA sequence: TGTGCCAGCAGCTTAGGGTCAACCTGGGATACGCAGTATTTT. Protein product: CASSLGSTWDTQYF. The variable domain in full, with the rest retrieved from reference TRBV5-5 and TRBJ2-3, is DAGVTQSPTHLIKTRGQQVTLRCSPISGHKSVSWYQQVLGQGPQFIFQYYEKEERGRGNFPDRFSARQFPNYSSELNVNALLLGDSALYLCASSLGSTWDTQYFGPGTRLTVL.

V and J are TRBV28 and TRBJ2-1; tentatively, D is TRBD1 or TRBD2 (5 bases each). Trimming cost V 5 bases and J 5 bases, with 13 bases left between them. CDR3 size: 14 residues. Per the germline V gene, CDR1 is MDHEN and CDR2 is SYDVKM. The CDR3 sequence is CASSPGRDDNEQFF. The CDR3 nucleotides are TGTGCCAGCAGTCCGGGACGCGACGACAATGAGCAGTTCTTC.

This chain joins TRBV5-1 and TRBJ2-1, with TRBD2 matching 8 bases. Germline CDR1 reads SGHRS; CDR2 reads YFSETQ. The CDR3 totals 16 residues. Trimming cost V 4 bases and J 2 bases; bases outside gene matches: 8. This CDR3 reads CASSTREGPTYNEQFF. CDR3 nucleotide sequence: TGCGCCAGCAGCACCCGGGAGGGGCCCACCTACAATGAGCAGTTCTTC.

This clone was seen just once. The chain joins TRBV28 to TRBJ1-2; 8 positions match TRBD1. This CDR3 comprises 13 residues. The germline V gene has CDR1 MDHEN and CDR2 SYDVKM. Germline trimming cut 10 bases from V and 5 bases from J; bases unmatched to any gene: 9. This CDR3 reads CATYQGASYGYTF. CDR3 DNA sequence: TGTGCCACCTACCAGGGGGCTTCATATGGCTACACCTTC.